These T cell receptor beta chains were read from a single sample in a study of T cells after yellow fever vaccination. MiXCR was run by TCRdb on the 5' RACE reads, yielding one entry per CDR3 protein. The sample holds 250,000 to 400,000 distinct CDR3 sequences, over 3.5% seen once. The sample in question was PBMCs, obtained 5 days after the yellow fever booster vaccination. The receptor set was obtained from a man between 18 and 35 years old who received the YFV17D yellow fever vaccine. Both conserved end residues are trimmed from each CDR3. Each record gives: V gene, D gene, CDR3 protein. The D gene is left open where the match is weak.

V gene: TRBV7-3; D gene: TRBD1; CDR3 protein: ASSAWDRQNTEAF
V gene: TRBV4-1; D gene: TRBD2; CDR3 protein: ASSQAGGGPNEQF
V gene: TRBV7-2; D gene: NA; CDR3 protein: ASSGRGGRAAF
V gene: TRBV6-5; D gene: TRBD2; CDR3 protein: ASSYSASGGYPNEQF
V gene: TRBV12-3/TRBV12-4; D gene: NA; CDR3 protein: ASSSVRGNTIY
V gene: TRBV7-9; D gene: NA; CDR3 protein: ASSNQITELSGNTIY
V gene: TRBV5-6; D gene: NA; CDR3 protein: ASNSDSSYEQY
V gene: TRBV5-1; D gene: NA; CDR3 protein: ASSLVSGTPGIYEQY
V gene: TRBV7-2; D gene: NA; CDR3 protein: ASSPPLGLYYNKKLF
V gene: TRBV19; D gene: NA; CDR3 protein: ASKSAGVNQPQH